A single sample is the source of the 16 T cell receptor beta chains below, sequenced in a study of blood T cell repertoires in COVID-19. Data came from immunoSEQ multiplex PCR; TCRdb stores just in-frame clones and leaves some out. The table lists 200,000 to 250,000 clones, 86% of them singletons. The sample taken for sequencing was peripheral blood. The source is a woman aged 50 to 65 with COVID-19, enrolled during active disease.

V is TRBV19 and J is TRBJ1-1; no clear D. Germline CDR1 reads LNHDA; CDR2 reads SQIVND (reference sequence). Trimming pared 5 bases from V and 1 base from J, leaving 17 bases between. The CDR3 is 16 residues long. The CDR3 here is CASSRVRLRGNTEAFF. DNA for the CDR3: TGTGCCAGTAGTCGTGTGAGGTTGAGAGGGAACACTGAAGCTTTCTTT.

About this clone itself: Distinct nucleotide sequences in the sample also encode this CDR3. The chain recombines TRBV6-5 with TRBJ2-2; TRBD1 matches at 10 bases. V dropped 5 bases and J dropped 5; count of bases not matched to a gene: 2. Germline V gives CDR1 MNHEY, CDR2 SVGAGI. This CDR3 contains 14 residues. The CDR3 DNA follows: TGTGCCAGCAGTCGGGACAGGGGAACCGGGGAGCTGTTTTTT. Translating gives CASSRDRGTGELFF.

The chain combines TRBV19 with TRBJ2-3; 11 positions agree with TRBD2. Germline CDR1 LNHDA, CDR2 SQIVND (reference sequence). The CDR3 runs 18 residues. Germline trimming cut 2 bases from V and 2 bases from J; bases unmatched to any gene: 9. CDR3 in DNA: TGTGCCAGTAGTATATCCCCTTTACTAGCGGGAGACACAGATACGCAGTATTTT. Translated: CASSISPLLAGDTDTQYF.

This sequence joins TRBV16 and TRBJ2-7; 9 positions match TRBD2. The germline V gene encodes CDR1 KGHSY and CDR2 FQNENV. CDR3 length equals 15 residues. The V segment lost 6 bases and the J segment 7 bases; nucleotides outside the gene matches: 13. The CDR3 region has the DNA TGTGCCAGCAGGGGCTTGGGGACTAGCTCGAGGGAGCAGTACTTC. Residues: CASRGLGTSSREQYF.

The V call is TRBV19, the J call TRBJ1-2; D gene unclear. Trimming stripped 5 bases from V and 2 bases from J, with 15 bases between. The CDR3 has 15 residues. The germline CDR1 and CDR2 sequences are LNHDA and SQIVND (reference sequence). The CDR3 reads CASSPLGEGNYGYTF. CDR3 sequence (DNA): TGTGCCAGTAGTCCGCTTGGGGAGGGAAACTATGGCTACACCTTC.

The chain joins TRBV11-3 to TRBJ2-5, with 10 bases matching TRBD2. CDR3 size: 18 residues. Germline CDR1 reads SGHNT; CDR2 reads YENEEA. V was pared by 1 base and J by 2 bases, with 10 bases of the junction left unmatched. CDR3 in amino acids: CASSLGRLAGAPQETQYF. The CDR3 bases are TGTGCCAGCAGCTTAGGCAGGCTAGCGGGGGCTCCTCAAGAGACCCAGTACTTC. Based on the CDR3 plus reference TRBV11-3 and TRBJ2-5, the full variable domain is EAGVVQSPRYKIIEKKQPVAFWCNPISGHNTLYWYLQNLGQGPELLIRYENEEAVDDSQLPKDRFSAERLKGVDSTLKIQPAELGDSAVYLCASSLGRLAGAPQETQYFGPGTRLLVL.

This clone was seen just once. J is TRBJ1-3 and V is TRBV24-1; no firm D call. The ends were cut back, 4 bases at V and 2 bases at J, with 5 bases in the middle. The CDR3 length is 13 residues. The germline V gene has CDR1 KGHDR and CDR2 SFDVKD. For the CDR3, the DNA is TGTGCCACCAGTGACACAGCTGGAAACACCATATATTTT. This gives the protein CATSDTAGNTIYF.

This rearrangement joins TRBV3-1 (or the pseudogene TRBV3-2) to TRBJ2-1; 13 bases map to TRBD2. Germline CDR1 is LGHDT and CDR2 is YNNKEL (reference sequence). CDR3 length equals 16 residues. V was pared by 6 bases and J by 5 bases, with 7 bases of the junction left unmatched. CDR3 DNA: TGTGCCAGCAGACCAGCCGGACTAGCGGGGGACAATGAGCAGTTCTTC. The encoded protein is CASRPAGLAGDNEQFF.

The chain is built from TRBV4-1 and TRBJ1-4, with TRBD1 identical over 9 bases. This CDR3 spans 15 amino acids. Germline values: CDR1 MGHRA, CDR2 YSYEKL. V was pared by 6 bases and J by 7 bases, with 9 bases of the junction left unmatched. As DNA, the CDR3 is TGCGCCAGCAGTCCCCTCGGGACAGGGTTTGAAAAACTGTTTTTT. It encodes CASSPLGTGFEKLFF.

The V call is TRBV10-3, the J call TRBJ1-1; 7 bases line up with TRBD1. The V segment lost 7 bases and the J segment 2 bases; nucleotides outside the gene matches: 7. CDR1 ENHRY and CDR2 SYGVKD come from the germline V gene. The CDR3 consists of 14 residues. The CDR3 DNA reads TGTGCCATCAAGGGGGACAGCCAAAACACTGAAGCTTTCTTT. Amino acids: CAIKGDSQNTEAFF.

J is TRBJ1-3 and V is TRBV11-2; weak D call: TRBD1 (6 bases). In germline, CDR1 is SGHAT, CDR2 FQNNGV. CDR3 length equals 15 residues. Trimming cost V 2 bases and J 2 bases, with 10 bases left between them. Here the CDR3 DNA reads TGTGCCAGCAGCTTAAGGGGGTCCCCTGGAAACACCATATATTTT. It is translated as CASSLRGSPGNTIYF.

Ten or more counts support this clone. This rearrangement joins TRBV18 to TRBJ1-3; possible D gene TRBD1, 6 bases. Trimming cost V 4 bases and J 0 bases, with 19 bases left between them. Germline V gene sequence: CDR1 KGHSH, CDR2 LQKENI. The length of the CDR3 is 18 residues. CDR3 in amino acids: CASSLPFSGASSGNTIYF. As DNA, the CDR3 is TGTGCCAGCTCACTCCCTTTTTCAGGGGCCAGCTCTGGAAACACCATATATTTT.

J is TRBJ1-5 and V is TRBV11-2; D is perhaps TRBD1 (5 bases). The CDR3 contains 15 residues. Germline CDR1 SGHAT, CDR2 FQNNGV. The V end lost 0 bases, the J end lost 4 bases, and 10 bases lay between the germline ends. This chain's CDR3 is CASSLDGGTNQPQHF. CDR3 nucleotide sequence: TGTGCCAGCAGCTTAGATGGGGGGACTAATCAGCCCCAGCATTTT.

V is TRBV19 and J is TRBJ1-2; 8 nucleotides match TRBD1. This CDR3 region has 16 residues. The J segment lost 6 bases and the V segment lost 0 bases, leaving 9 bases of the junction unmatched. Germline loops: CDR1 LNHDA, CDR2 SQIVND (reference sequence). CDR3 in amino acids: CASSIERTGIRDGYTF. CDR3 in DNA: TGTGCCAGTAGTATAGAGAGGACAGGGATAAGGGATGGCTACACCTTC.

In DNA form, the CDR3 reads TGTGCCATCAGTGGACTAGCGGGGGCCACAGATACGCAGTATTTT. It encodes CAISGLAGATDTQYF. The chain employs TRBV10-3 and TRBJ2-3; TRBD2 agrees at 12 bases. V was clipped by 4 bases and J by 2 bases; unmatched bases: 1. The CDR3 sequence is 15 residues long. Germline CDR1 and CDR2: ENHRY and SYGVKD.

J is TRBJ2-5 and V is TRBV24-1; 7 positions agree with TRBD2. Germline values: CDR1 KGHDR, CDR2 SFDVKD. This CDR3 is 13 amino acids long. V was clipped by 4 bases and J by 5 bases; unmatched bases: 3. The CDR3 protein is CATSEAGAETQYF. The CDR3 bases are TGTGCCACCAGTGAGGCGGGAGCGGAGACCCAGTACTTC.